The source of this T cell receptor beta chain is a study of cytomegalovirus exposure and HLA in healthy donors (dated by TCRdb to about 2017). With respect to the entire study: According to an earlier analysis of a few hundred of the donors, about 179 million T cells yielded 117 million unique TCR beta sequences and 276 Gb of sequence data. A later genetic analysis took genome-wide SNP genotypes for about 55% of the 666 donors and used that subset as a discovery cohort. About five DR-DQ haplotypes were treated as single units for association and clustering because of strong linkage in the cohort. Using immunosequencing, the study profiled T cell repertoires from 666 subjects and related those repertoires to cytomegalovirus serostatus. A later analysis re-analyzed previously published TCR beta repertoires from about 600 donors and added high-resolution HLA genotyping to study TCR occurrence patterns. To decide whether each TCR beta V gene segment behaved as functional or pseudogenic, an earlier analysis of over 500 of the donors relied on high-throughput TCR beta sequencing. Of the 300 to 500 genotyped donors, 81% were placed in the genetic ancestry cluster associated with self-reported Caucasian donors. HLA typing covered class I and class II loci at four-digit resolution. Donor age, sex, ethnicity and CMV serostatus were compiled alongside the repertoire data. The study aimed to test whether cataloging public T cell receptors could reveal signatures of past pathogen exposure. High-throughput TCR immunosequencing, statistical association of individual TCRs with disease status, and machine learning were combined to predict cytomegalovirus infection status. In addition to the first cohort of 666 subjects, a separate validation cohort of 120 different subjects was used. About 280 gigabases of sequencing data and 70 million to 95 million unique TCR sequences made up an early release that covered some 640 HLA-typed donors. The later analysis used no new phenotypic data to find candidate immune exposures, relying instead on TCR beta sequences and their occurrence across donors. Every discovery cohort repertoire had been produced on one sequencing platform. Across approximately 400 genotyped donors of the cohort, an average of approximately 220,000 unique TCR beta nucleotide sequences per donor were sequenced, and roughly 17% of those sequences were non-productive. The number of typed donors differed by locus: 629-630 for A, B, C, DRB1 and DQB1; some 540 for DQA1; around 580 for DPA1; and around 450 for DPB1.

The protocol used for the library was the immunoSEQ multiplex PCR assay. A mixture of 60 forward primers for TCR Vbeta segments and 13 reverse primers for TCR Jbeta segments was used in the multiplex PCR. The CDR3 region of rearranged TCR beta genes was amplified from genomic DNA with a multiplex PCR assay. On the Illumina HiSeq System, the amplified TCR beta libraries were sequenced as 87-base-pair reads. In the source study's methods: A later analysis counted some 74 million unique TCR beta chains across the 650 to 800 repertoires, and roughly 9.9 million of these chains were shared by at least two donors. Raw reads were error-corrected and collapsed into unique sequences by a nearest-neighbor algorithm in which closely related sequences were merged to remove PCR and sequencing errors. V, D and J gene segments were assigned by aligning CDR3 sequences to IMGT reference sequences. For a sequence to be retained, a match of at least six nucleotides was required to both a V gene segment and a J gene segment. Rearrangements were classified as productive when the CDR3 lacked stop codons and remained in frame with V and J, and all other rearrangements were classified as non-productive. CDR3 was defined according to IMGT convention as the region running from the second conserved V-encoded cysteine to the conserved J-encoded phenylalanine. Sequences without an unambiguous match to a single V gene segment were excluded from the earlier analysis of 587 of the donors. An earlier analysis of several hundred of the donors called V segments functional above 56.7% productive rearrangements and segregating when the between-donor standard deviation exceeded 5%. A statistical classification framework was built to diagnose cytomegalovirus status from the catalog of TCR beta chain sequences. In a later analysis, V and J genes were assigned by comparing TCR nucleotide sequences against IMGT/GENE-DB human TR gene sequences. A later analysis assigned CDR3 sequences and most-parsimonious VDJ recombination scenarios with the TCRdist pipeline. A later analysis defined each TCR beta chain by its CDR3 amino acid sequence plus V-gene family, and excluded reads lacking a unique V-gene family. In a later analysis, approximately 640 highly shared, low-generation-probability nucleotide sequences were removed to address suspected cross-contamination and a sequencing artifact. A later analysis calculated a clonal expansion index for each public chain from normalized within-repertoire ranks of inferred template counts. In a later analysis, generation probabilities were computed with a VDJ recombination model fitted to out-of-frame rearrangements, and the resulting probabilities were checked against IGoR. In a later analysis, TCR-TCR, TCR-HLA and TCR-CMV co-occurrence was scored with hypergeometric tests, and a repertoire-size bias correction was applied to TCR pairs. In a later analysis, false discovery rates were estimated by permuting HLA or CMV assignments 20 times. In a later analysis, co-occurring TCRs were grouped using DBSCAN, with TCRdist sequence similarity added in when clustering inside HLA-allele-positive subsets. Repertoires with fewer than 30,000 or more than 120,000 public chains, plus five repertoires with anomalous nucleotide sharing, were excluded from co-occurrence clustering. TCRdb provides this immuneACCESS table in a form limited to in-frame rearrangements. Some clones are lacking; in checked studies, under half of them reflect an unresolved V gene, and why the rest are absent is not known. V, J and clone size are those of that table, while D and trimming were read from the DNA. This sample comprises more than 95,000 clones, approximately 12% of them detected only once. The top ten constitute approximately 15% of the sample.

With regard to this clone: The antigen this receptor binds is unknown. Within one base of it there is no much larger clone, and no base qualities were kept.

Reading from cysteine to phenylalanine, the CDR3 counts 15 amino acids. The CDR3 DNA has 45 bases and is translated from base 1. From a lookup of the germline V gene (reference sequence), CDR1 and CDR2 are MNHNY and SVGAGI. The cohort was made up of several hundred healthy bone marrow donors. All cohort members were sampled while nominally healthy, although unrecorded immune exposures were likely present. The donor was CMV seropositive and was included in the group of around 300 seropositive cohort members. Every donor gave a peripheral blood sample, and the peripheral blood mononuclear cells from that sample were used for TCR beta sequencing. The Qiagen DNeasy Blood Extraction Kit was used to extract genomic DNA from the blood cell samples. On the study overall, not on this receptor specifically: Linkage disequilibrium might explain the correlated functional status among segregating V segments, but an unknown experimental factor could not be excluded. A further reported finding was that TCR beta sequences accurately predicted the HLA-A and HLA-B alleles for most subjects in the first cohort. Sequencing depth was assumed to be roughly uniform across donors in the presence/absence analyses, though that assumption may not hold. In an earlier analysis of about 600 of the donors, most TCR beta V segments appeared in productive rearrangements about 87% or about 30% of the time, broadly matching IMGT annotations. Some IMGT-functional V segments, including TRBV6-2 and TRBV6-3, could not be distinguished by the 87-base-pair reads and were therefore excluded. It was suggested by the authors that the approach could potentially be generalized to other disease states and immunological phenotypes. For the cohort, immune exposure information was limited to CMV serostatus. Compared with equally common non-associated chains, HLA-associated TCR beta chains in a later analysis were more clonally expanded and had lower generation probabilities. Most TCR sequences were observed very rarely across donors, whereas some public TCRs were present in many individuals. In a later analysis, several top co-occurrence clusters were reported to appear linked to parvovirus B19, influenza, CMV and Epstein-Barr virus. HLA typing was unavailable for some donors at each locus, so association tests used only the typed subset. At a false discovery rate of 0.05, a later analysis linked roughly 17,000 TCR beta sequences to specific HLA alleles. According to a later genetic analysis, donors in an Asian-associated ancestry cluster had fewer N-insertions in productive TCRs than the roughly 660-donor mean. In a later analysis, most CMV-associated TCR beta chains were found to appear HLA-restricted, with HLA associations seemingly driven largely by CMV exposure. A later genetic analysis associated a missense DCLRE1C variant with V-gene and J-gene trimming of TCR beta chains, and an independent cohort replicated the association. In both the original and validation cohorts, the classifier was reported to diagnose cytomegalovirus status with high specificity and sensitivity. In vitro tests confirmed that a few of the cytomegalovirus-associated TCR beta chains recognize cytomegalovirus antigens. The cohort was sequenced for TCR beta chains only, and without alpha or paired-chain data the features that could be detected were limited. The study gave a list of over 150 TCR beta chains associated with cytomegalovirus. Roughly 17 rarely observed V segments, including chromosome 9 orphons, were excluded from the earlier analysis of several hundred of the donors because counts were too low. Strong co-occurrence of HLA alleles, especially DR and DQ, made assigning TCR associations to individual alleles difficult. In a later analysis, the rate of TCR association differed among HLA loci, with DRB1 alleles having the most associated TCRs and HLA-C alleles having the fewest. A cluster of highly shared sequence variants was judged likely to be a technical artifact of the sequencing pipeline.

The sequenced sample consisted of PBMCs. The V and J segments used are TRBV6-6 and TRBJ2-5, and 7 junctional nucleotides match TRBD1. The DNA end is a closer match to TRBJ2-7, so the J assignment may be wrong. The receptor was isolated from a man in his forties or fifties in good health and CMV-seropositive. CDR3 sequence: CASSDTGVDRDEQYF. The DNA sequence is as follows: TGTGCCAGCAGTGACACAGGGGTGGATCGGGACGAGCAGTACTTC.